These T cell receptor beta chains were read from a single sample in a study of breast tumors, draining lymph nodes, adjacent tissues. TCRdb fed the multiplex PCR reads into MiXCR, producing one record per CDR3 protein. This table has some 52,000 distinct CDR3 sequences, less than 55% appearing once. The sequenced material came from breast tumor tissue. The receptors were gathered from a female donor with breast cancer. Some clones in this sample may be carry-over from other donors' samples. The CDR3 runs from the conserved cysteine through the conserved F or W. A D gene is named only where the DNA matches it firmly. Some rows mark clone size as missing; the rest say once, few, many or name a class of expanded clone.

V	size	D	J	CDR3	DNA
TRBV7-9	many	-	TRBJ1-4	CASSLGGGINEKLFF	TGTGCCAGCAGCTTAGGCGGGGGTATTAATGAAAAACTGTTTTTT
TRBV29-1	-	-	TRBJ1-3	CSGGTASGNTIHF	TGCAGCGGTGGCACGGCCTCTGGAAACACCATACATTTT
TRBV9	few	-	TRBJ2-1	CASSHKQGLRGSHFAHEQFF	TGTGCCAGCAGCCACAAACAGGGCCTGCGAGGGAGTCATTTCGCCCATGAGCAGTTCTTC
TRBV5-6	-	-	TRBJ1-3	CASSLVAGGNTIYF	TGTGCCAGCAGCTTGGTGGCGGGGGGAAACACCATATATTTT
TRBV20-1	few	-	TRBJ1-6	CSASGSRGNSPLHF	TGCAGTGCTAGCGGGAGTAGGGGGAATTCACCCCTCCACTTT
TRBV20-1	-	-	TRBJ1-1	CSALRAEAFF	TGCAGTGCTTTGAGGGCTGAAGCTTTCTTT
TRBV5-6	once	-	TRBJ1-5	CASSLGRNYEHF	TGTGCCAGCAGCTTGGGCCGAAACTACGAGCATTTT
TRBV7-2	many	-	TRBJ1-2	CASSLRGQQLYTF	TGTGCCAGCAGCTTAAGGGGTCAACAGCTCTACACCTTC
TRBV29-1	-	-	TRBJ2-2	CSVGRQISGELFF	TGCAGCGTTGGCAGACAAATCTCCGGGGAGCTGTTCTTT
TRBV5-1	many	-	TRBJ2-7	CASSPKDSTSYEQYF	TGCGCCAGCAGCCCGAAGGACTCAACCTCCTACGAGCAGTACTTC
TRBV9	-	TRBD2	TRBJ2-1	CASSVATGLAGGRHNEQFF	TGTGCCAGCAGCGTAGCTACGGGACTAGCGGGAGGGAGACACAATGAGCAGTTCTTC
TRBV11-3	many	-	TRBJ2-2	CASSLYGELFF	TGTGCCAGCAGCTTATATGGGGAGCTGTTTTTT
TRBV5-4	many	TRBD1	TRBJ1-2	CASSGGTAFNYGYTF	TGTGCCAGCAGCGGGGGGACAGCATTTAACTATGGCTACACCTTC
TRBV6-1	-	-	TRBJ2-1	CASRRGKNYNEQFF	TGTGCCAGCAGGCGGGGAAAAAACTACAATGAGCAGTTCTTC
TRBV20-1	-	-	TRBJ2-5	CSAPHWVQETQYF	TGCAGTGCCCCACATTGGGTGCAAGAGACCCAGTACTTC
TRBV6-1	many	TRBD2	TRBJ2-2	CASSTGTTLNTGELFF	TGTGCCAGCAGTACCGGGACTACCCTGAACACCGGGGAGCTGTTTTTT
TRBV2	-	-	TRBJ2-5	CASSHVSYQETQYF	TGTGCCAGCAGTCACGTATCATACCAAGAGACCCAGTACTTC
TRBV7-2	-	-	TRBJ2-7	CASSLDPGNYEQYF	TGTGCCAGCAGCTTAGATCCGGGCAACTACGAGCAGTACTTC
TRBV18	many	-	TRBJ1-2	CASSPAQGERGYTF	TGTGCCAGCTCACCCGCCCAGGGAGAGCGCGGCTACACCTTC
TRBV10-3	once	-	TRBJ1-2	CAISELADTQYGYTF	TGTGCCATCAGTGAACTTGCGGATACGCAGTATGGCTACACCTTC
TRBV19	-	-	TRBJ2-5	CASSNQAMNTEAFGAGSRLTQYF	-
TRBV11-3	many	-	TRBJ2-5	CASSLTVQETQYF	TGTGCCAGCAGCCTGACAGTCCAAGAGACCCAGTACTTC
TRBV7-9	many	TRBD1	TRBJ2-3	CASSLADRGFTDTQYF	TGTGCCAGCAGCTTAGCTGACAGGGGATTCACAGATACGCAGTATTTT
TRBV7-2	-	-	TRBJ2-1	CASSLLRPSGQDNEQFF	TGTGCCAGCAGCCTACTCCGGCCCAGCGGCCAAGACAATGAGCAGTTCTTC
TRBV5-6	many	-	TRBJ2-7	CASSPTEREYYEQYF	TGTGCCAGCAGCCCCACGGAGAGAGAATACTACGAGCAGTACTTC
TRBV11-3	once	TRBD2	TRBJ2-3	CASSYPGLAGDTQYF	TGTGCCAGCAGTTACCCGGGACTAGCGGGAGATACGCAGTATTTT
TRBV4-2	-	-	TRBJ2-3	CASSLEAGTDTQYF	TGTGCCAGCAGCCTCGAAGCTGGGACAGATACGCAGTATTTT
TRBV4-3	many	-	TRBJ2-3	CASSQEPPGSSTDTQYF	TGCGCCAGCAGCCAGGAGCCCCCGGGCTCTAGCACAGATACGCAGTATTTT
TRBV2	many	-	TRBJ1-3	CASSARGQDILYF	TGTGCCAGCAGCGCCCGAGGCCAGGACATCCTATATTTT
TRBV19	-	-	TRBJ1-1	CASSMGGEVGEAFF	TGTGCCAGTAGTATGGGTGGGGAGGTGGGTGAAGCTTTCTTT
TRBV4-3	many	TRBD2	TRBJ2-3	CASSQEFIQRGRDTQYF	TGCGCCAGCAGCCAAGAGTTTATCCAGCGGGGAAGGGATACGCAGTATTTT
TRBV5-6	many	TRBD2	TRBJ2-7	CASSHKLAGNFYEQYF	TGTGCCAGCAGCCATAAACTAGCGGGAAACTTCTACGAGCAGTACTTC
TRBV4-2	many	-	TRBJ1-2	CASSQDRGPTNYGYTF	TGTGCCAGCAGCCAAGATAGAGGACCAACTAACTATGGCTACACCTTC
TRBV28	few	TRBD2	TRBJ2-7	CASTPGGGKRGEQYF	TGTGCCAGCACCCCGGGAGGGGGAAAGCGAGGGGAGCAGTACTTC
TRBV6-2/TRBV6-3	many	TRBD2	TRBJ2-1	CASRRTSGSFEQFF	TGTGCCAGCAGGAGGACTAGCGGGAGCTTTGAGCAGTTCTTC
TRBV7-9	many	-	TRBJ2-1	CASSLREQFF	TGTGCCAGCAGCTTACGTGAGCAGTTCTTC
TRBV7-6	many	TRBD1	TRBJ1-4	CASSARQGGGEKLFF	TGTGCCAGCAGCGCTCGACAGGGGGGAGGAGAAAAACTGTTTTTT
TRBV20-1	many	-	TRBJ1-5	CSARFGINSNQPQHF	TGCAGTGCTAGATTCGGGATTAATAGCAATCAGCCCCAGCATTTT
TRBV2	-	-	TRBJ2-7	CASSPGSPLYEQCF	TGTGCCAGCAGTCCCGGGAGCCCACTCTACGAGCAGTGCTTC
TRBV7-9	many	TRBD1	TRBJ2-7	CASSTGTGGSYEQYF	TGTGCCAGCAGCACCGGGACAGGGGGTTCCTACGAGCAGTACTTC
TRBV7-3	many	-	TRBJ2-3	CASSRHRTDTQYF	TGTGCCAGCAGCCGCCACCGCACAGATACGCAGTATTTT
TRBV7-9	once	TRBD1	TRBJ1-2	CASSQSPGQGGIYGYTF	TGTGCCAGCAGCCAATCCCCGGGACAGGGAGGCATCTATGGCTACACCTTC
TRBV20-1	many	-	TRBJ2-1	CSASLRNEQFF	TGCAGTGCTAGTCTCAGGAATGAGCAGTTCTTC
TRBV11-2	-	-	TRBJ2-5	CASSPGTPYF	TGTGCCAGCAGCCCCGGGACCCCGTACTTC
TRBV6-6	-	-	TRBJ1-2	CASREPGDYGYTF	TGTGCCAGCAGGGAACCAGGGGACTATGGCTACACCTTC
TRBV12-5	many	TRBD1	TRBJ2-7	CASGFPPGQRLVRLNEQYF	TGTGCTAGTGGTTTCCCCCCGGGACAGCGTCTTGTTAGATTAAACGAGCAGTACTTC
TRBV6-1	many	TRBD2	TRBJ2-1	CASSEAPSGGYNEQFF	TGTGCCAGCAGTGAAGCTCCCAGCGGGGGTTACAATGAGCAGTTCTTC
TRBV19	many	TRBD2	TRBJ2-1	CASLRTSGSGEQFF	TGTGCCAGCCTGAGAACTAGCGGGAGTGGTGAGCAGTTCTTC
TRBV12-3/TRBV12-4	many	-	TRBJ1-2	CASSFSGLAYGYTF	TGTGCCAGCAGTTTTTCCGGCCTCGCCTATGGCTACACCTTC
TRBV6-5	once	-	TRBJ2-5	CASSYDGYSNQPQCF	TGTGCCAGCAGTTACGACGGTTATAGCAATCAGCCCCAGTGCTTC
TRBV3-1	many	-	TRBJ2-1	CASSQQLNEQFF	TGTGCCAGCAGCCAACAACTAAATGAGCAGTTCTTC
TRBV20-1	-	-	TRBJ1-6	CSASPDMRSPLHF	TGCAGTGCTAGTCCCGACATGCGGTCACCCCTCCACTTT
TRBV3-1	few	-	TRBJ1-1	CASSLPGRLNTEAFF	TGTGCCAGCAGCCTACCGGGACGGCTGAACACTGAAGCTTTCTTT
TRBV7-3	once	TRBD2	TRBJ2-1	CASSLQAGAINEQFF	TGTGCCAGCAGCTTACAAGCGGGAGCAATTAATGAGCAGTTCTTC
TRBV6-1	once	-	TRBJ1-1	CASSVFGTGTTEAFF	TGTGCCAGCAGTGTATTTGGGACCGGGACCACTGAAGCTTTCTTT
TRBV19	many	-	TRBJ2-5	CASSMRGAPHSGTQYF	TGTGCCAGTAGTATGAGAGGGGCGCCACACTCTGGGACCCAGTACTTC